What follows are 12 T cell receptor beta chains derived from one specimen sequenced in a study of cytomegalovirus exposure and HLA in healthy donors. Vbeta (60) and Jbeta (13) primers were used in the PCR. TCRdb's copy holds only in-frame clones and misses some; the assay was immunoSEQ multiplex PCR. Here the sample spans about 59,000 clones, 65% to 80% being singletons. Sequenced material: PBMCs. These receptors were taken from a man aged 30-40 years in good health and CMV-seropositive.

The gene calls are TRBV7-3 and TRBJ1-5; no reliable D call. The CDR3 covers 15 residues. The V gene lost 1 base and the J gene lost 5 bases, with 12 bases spanning the gap. The V gene's germline CDR1 is SGHTA and CDR2 FQGTGA. The CDR3 DNA follows: TGTGCCAGCAGCTTAAGGGCAGGTGGCGATCAGCCCCAGCATTTT. As protein: CASSLRAGGDQPQHF.

This clone was detected a few times. The V call is TRBV9, the J call TRBJ1-2; TRBD1 is a possible D gene (6 bases). Trimming stripped 3 bases from V and 4 bases from J, with 19 bases between. This CDR3 has 16 amino acids. Germline assignment: CDR1 SGDLS and CDR2 YYNGEE. The CDR3 protein is CASSEETGPDFYGYTF. The DNA for the CDR3 is TGTGCCAGCAGCGAAGAAACAGGGCCGGACTTCTATGGCTACACCTTC.

The gene calls are TRBV15 and TRBJ1-4, with D perhaps matching TRBD1 (6 bases). V lost 11 bases and J lost 5, with 15 bases in between. Germline-derived CDR1 and CDR2 are LNHNV and YYDKDF (reference sequence). This CDR3 region has 13 residues. CDR3 loop: CAANTGSNEKLFF. DNA of the CDR3: TGTGCCGCAAATACAGGGTCCAATGAAAAACTGTTTTTT.

J is TRBJ1-6 and V is TRBV7-9; D perhaps matches TRBD1 (6 bases). Trimming took 0 bases from V and 16 from J, leaving 10 bases between them. From germline, CDR1 is SEHNR and CDR2 FQNEAQ (reference sequence). This CDR3 has 12 residues. The CDR3 loop is CASSLAAQGLHF. CDR3 DNA: TGTGCCAGCAGCTTAGCGGCCCAGGGGCTCCACTTT.

The chain joins TRBV30 to TRBJ2-5, with TRBD2 identical over 7 bases. Germline CDR1 and CDR2: GTSNPN and SVGIG (reference sequence). The CDR3 totals 13 residues. J was trimmed by 4 bases and V by 4 bases; bases with no gene match: 6. The DNA for the CDR3 is TGTGCCTGGACTCCCCCGGGGGGAGAGACCCAGTACTTC. This gives the protein CAWTPPGGETQYF.

The chain carries TRBV6-1 and TRBJ1-1; the match to TRBD1 covers 9 bases. CDR1 is MNHNS and CDR2 is SASEGT in the germline V gene. The CDR3 loop spans 14 amino acids. The ends lost 10 bases at V and 2 bases at J; junction bases unmatched: 8. CDR3 protein: CAIGDRGYNTEAFF. For the CDR3, the DNA is TGTGCCATCGGAGACAGGGGGTATAACACTGAAGCTTTCTTT.

This chain joins TRBV4-1 and TRBJ2-7, with a possible D match to TRBD1 (5 bases). The CDR3 loop spans 13 amino acids. Per germline, CDR1 MGHRA and CDR2 YSYEKL. Trimming removed 5 bases from V and 3 bases from J, with 11 bases in between. The CDR3 nucleotides are TGCGCCAGCAGCTCAGGGCACCTCTACGAGCAGTACTTC. Translated, it gives CASSSGHLYEQYF.

This clone appeared once. The chain links TRBV9 to TRBJ2-7; 10 nucleotides agree with TRBD2. V lost 3 bases, J lost 4 bases, and 4 bases stayed unmatched. The germline V gene has CDR1 SGDLS and CDR2 YYNGEE. CDR3 size: 14 residues. CDR3 protein: CASSGLAGVYEQYF. CDR3 bases: TGTGCCAGCAGCGGCCTAGCGGGGGTTTACGAGCAGTACTTC.

This chain links TRBV7-8 with TRBJ2-7, with 8 bases identical to TRBD1. Germline V gene data show CDR1 as SGHVS and CDR2 as FQNEAQ. With 5 bases clipped from V and 0 bases from J, the junction kept 9 bases outside the gene matches. The CDR3 covers 16 residues. For the CDR3, the DNA is TGTGCCAGCAGCGCCCCGACAGGGGACCTCTCCTACGAGCAGTACTTC. This translates into CASSAPTGDLSYEQYF. Full variable domain (outside the CDR3, taken from reference TRBV7-8 and TRBJ2-7): GAGVSQSPRYKVAKRGQDVALRCDPISGHVSLFWYQQALGQGPEFLTYFQNEAQLDKSGLPSDRFFAERPEGSVSTLKIQRTQQEDSAVYLCASSAPTGDLSYEQYFGPGTRLTVT.

This sequence joins TRBV5-1 and TRBJ1-4; D not certain. With 9 bases removed from V and 3 bases from J, the gap between germline ends came to 15 bases. The germline V gene has CDR1 SGHRS and CDR2 YFSETQ. The CDR3 runs to 14 residues. The CDR3 reads CATNTGGPNEKLFF. DNA for the CDR3: TGCGCCACAAACACTGGCGGGCCTAATGAAAAACTGTTTTTT.

This sequence joins TRBV28 and TRBJ2-3; tentatively, D is TRBD2 (5 bases). CDR1 and CDR2 from the germline V gene are MDHEN and SYDVKM. The length of the CDR3 is 11 residues. V lost 11 bases to trimming and J lost 5 bases, with 11 bases between them. CDR3 nucleotide sequence: TGTGCCGCGGGTGTGGGAGATACGCAGTATTTT. Translated, it gives CAAGVGDTQYF.

V and J are TRBV19 and TRBJ1-6, with 9 bases matching TRBD1. The CDR3 runs 16 residues. Germline CDR1 LNHDA, CDR2 SQIVND (reference sequence). The trim removed 6 bases at V and 0 bases at J, leaving 3 bases unmatched. This chain's CDR3 is CASRPGQGSYNSPLHF. The CDR3 DNA sequence: TGTGCCAGTAGGCCGGGACAGGGCTCCTATAATTCACCCCTCCACTTT.